This T cell receptor beta chain was recorded in a study of brain T cells in children with intractable seizures. General study findings and limits: Pre-surgery blood may have been undersampled, hiding some clones.

The CDR3 extends over 12 amino acids. The V end lost 5 bases, the J end lost 5 bases, and 9 bases lay between the germline ends. As for time point: blood from clinic visit 5 months post-surgery; TSC patient then seizure free. With regard to this clone: Its antigen remains unknown.

The method was immunoSEQ multiplex PCR; TCRdb's version includes in-frame clones alone and lacks a portion of them. Of a few hundred thousand clones in the sample, more than 85% were seen once. This sample comprised peripheral blood, obtained less than 6 months after surgery. The rearrangement joins TRBV12-3 or TRBV12-4 to TRBJ2-5; D is perhaps TRBD2 (6 bases). The TCR was taken from a boy under two years old with tuberous sclerosis and intractable seizures. CDR3 nucleotides: TGTGCCAGCAGTCGAGGGAGGGAGACCCAGTACTTC. It encodes CASSRGRETQYF.